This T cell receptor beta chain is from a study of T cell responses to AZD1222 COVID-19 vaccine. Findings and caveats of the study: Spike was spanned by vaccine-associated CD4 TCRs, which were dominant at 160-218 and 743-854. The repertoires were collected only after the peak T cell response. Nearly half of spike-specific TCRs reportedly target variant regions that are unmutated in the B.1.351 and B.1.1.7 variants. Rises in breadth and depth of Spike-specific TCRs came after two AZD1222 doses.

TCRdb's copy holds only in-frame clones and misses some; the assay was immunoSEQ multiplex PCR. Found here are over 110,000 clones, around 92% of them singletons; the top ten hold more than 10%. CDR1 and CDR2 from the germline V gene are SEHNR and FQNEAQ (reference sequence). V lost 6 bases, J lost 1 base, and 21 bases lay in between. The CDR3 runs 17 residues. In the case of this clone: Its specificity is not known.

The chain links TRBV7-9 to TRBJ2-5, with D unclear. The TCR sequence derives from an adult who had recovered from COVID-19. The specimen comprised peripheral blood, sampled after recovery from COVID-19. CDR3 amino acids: CASREKHHLPGQETQYF. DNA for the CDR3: TGTGCCAGCAGGGAAAAGCACCACCTACCGGGCCAAGAGACCCAGTACTTC.